These T cell receptor beta chains were read from a single sample in a study of T cell changes during pregnancy in multiple sclerosis. Libraries were prepared by immunoSEQ multiplex PCR; TCRdb keeps only in-frame clonotypes and omits some of them. The table has 35,000 to 40,000 clones, 88% seen once. The source was CD4+ T cells from peripheral blood mononuclear cells, collected before pregnancy. The receptor set was obtained from a female donor with multiple sclerosis, enrolled in a pregnancy study. The CDR3 runs from the conserved cysteine through the conserved F or W. The order of the fields is V gene, J gene, CDR3 protein.

>TRBV10-3|TRBJ2-5
CAISPRVGFAQETQYF
>TRBV5-4|TRBJ2-5
CASSSGREETQYF
>TRBV15|TRBJ1-2
CATSRSGTPYGYTF
>TRBV10-1|TRBJ2-7
CASSIRGPSTYEQYF
>TRBV5-1|TRBJ2-2
CASSLWTANTGELFF
>TRBV7-2|TRBJ2-1
CASSLLRGINNEQFF
>TRBV7-3|TRBJ2-6
CASSSGTAGANVLTF
>TRBV25-1|TRBJ1-2
CASSDQQGALGGYTF
>TRBV7-8|TRBJ1-4
CASSVGFTGGNEKLFF
>TRBV7-2|TRBJ2-1
CASSLGAGGPTNEQFF
>TRBV7-2|TRBJ2-1
CASSSLAGGNEQFF
>TRBV13|TRBJ2-7
CASSLGADEQYF
>TRBV2|TRBJ2-5
CASKSGWMYQETQYF
>TRBV7-9|TRBJ1-2
CASGTIRDISNYGYTF
>TRBV21-1|TRBJ1-1
CASSKGGTGMYTEAFF
>TRBV4-2|TRBJ2-7
CASSQEGTSGPYEQYF
>TRBV27|TRBJ1-1
CASRLQGNTEAFF
>TRBV6-5|TRBJ2-3
CASRTSGRTATQYF
>TRBV7-9|TRBJ1-1
CASTRRGLDTEAFF
>TRBV11-2|TRBJ2-3
CASSLGGLAGVKNTQYF
>TRBV6-1|TRBJ1-4
CASSLVVSGKLFF
>TRBV14|TRBJ2-1
CASSQVGGLTYNEQFF
>TRBV7-9|TRBJ2-3
CASTPSRHRTDTQYF
>TRBV30|TRBJ2-1
CAWSRGLAGGDEQFF
>TRBV19|TRBJ2-5
CASSSQGVQETQYF
>TRBV4-2|TRBJ2-1
CASSQEPSGTSTSSYNEQFF
>TRBV11-2|TRBJ2-1
CASSPRTTWTEQFF
>TRBV14|TRBJ2-7
CASSQDTGPNYEQYF
>TRBV5-4|TRBJ2-7
CASSLGAWSSYEQYF
>TRBV6-5|TRBJ1-2
CASSITGGDGYGYTF
>TRBV29-1|TRBJ2-3
CSVGSGLAGGVSDTQYF
>TRBV5-1|TRBJ1-3
CASSLTGDTSGNTIYF
>TRBV9|TRBJ2-1
CASSASGSSYNEQFF
>TRBV5-1|TRBJ2-7
CASTSGDRASASEQYF
>TRBV28|TRBJ1-1
CASPSGQGTTEAFF
>TRBV19|TRBJ2-2
CASIVGGNTGELFF
>TRBV4-3|TRBJ2-1
CASSQAQGYGNEQFF
>TRBV7-6|TRBJ2-5
CASSLTQVGETQYF
>TRBV2|TRBJ2-7
CASSDSTVVKEQYF
>TRBV7-9|TRBJ1-5
CASSLDDQPQHF
>TRBV7-3|TRBJ1-1
CASSPTGYTEAFF
>TRBV4-2|TRBJ2-1
CASTQRVQGDYNEQFF
>TRBV11-2|TRBJ2-3
CASSSGLTLDTQYF
>TRBV29-1|TRBJ2-2
CSVEGVGGLNTGELFF
>TRBV10-3|TRBJ2-5
CAISAAQDVPETQYF
>TRBV2|TRBJ2-3
CASSALGSDTQYF
>TRBV19|TRBJ2-1
CASSRQGRNEQFF
>TRBV7-2|TRBJ2-7
CASSIAGDPYEQYF
>TRBV7-9|TRBJ1-3
CASSFRGAGNTIYF
>TRBV19|TRBJ2-7
CASSIGPGGGYEQYF
>TRBV6-6|TRBJ2-3
CASSYRLASTDTQYF
>TRBV9|TRBJ2-7
CASSDGTSGSYEQYF
>TRBV10-2|TRBJ2-4
CASSSGRDIQYF
>TRBV6-4|TRBJ1-5
CASSDLGGPQHF
>TRBV2|TRBJ2-7
CASSLPPLPEQYF
>TRBV6-5|TRBJ1-5
CASSPDWGQPQHF
>TRBV30|TRBJ2-1
CARSEGAFNEQFF